The source of this TCR beta chain is a study of T cells in Graves' hyperthyroidism and ophthalmopathy. The CDR3 spans 16 residues. V shed 3 bases, J shed 4 bases, and the junction held 1 base outside the gene matches. From germline, CDR1 is MNHNS and CDR2 SASEGT. This clonotype came up a few times. TCR beta CDR3 regions were amplified from RNA transcripts. HTBI primers were used for first-round RT-PCR of the TCR CDR3. TCRdb reprocessed the multiplex PCR reads with MiXCR, giving one entry per CDR3 protein. This table has about 610,000 distinct CDR3 sequences, 16% appearing once. The sample consisted of blood. This chain links TRBV6-1 with TRBJ2-3, with 16 nucleotides matching TRBD2. The clonotype comes from a woman in her 40s with Graves' ophthalmopathy. The DNA for the CDR3 is TGTGCCAGCAGTGACGGGACTAGCGGGGGGGCAGATACGCAGTATTTT. Residues: CASSDGTSGGADTQYF.